This TCR beta chain was sequenced in a study of cytomegalovirus exposure and HLA in healthy donors. General observations from the study: By HLA locus, TCR association rates varied in a later analysis, with DRB1 showing the most and HLA-C the fewest. When analyzed later, a missense DCLRE1C variant was found to be linked to TCR beta V- and J-gene trimming. Later analysis identified several of the most significant clusters that appeared linked to common viral pathogens. In an earlier analysis, productive rearrangement rates for most beta V segments clustered near 87% or 30%.

Regarding this clone: Its antigen is unidentified.

V lost 6 bases to trimming and J lost 6 bases; unmatched junction nucleotides: 8. Germline loops: CDR1 SNHLY, CDR2 FYNNEI. This CDR3 has 14 residues. The PCR made use of 60 Vbeta and 13 Jbeta primers. Some clones are missing from TCRdb's copy, which holds only in-frame ones; the method was immunoSEQ multiplex PCR. In the table there are approximately 210,000 clones, 60% to 80% of which are singletons. The sequence came from a male donor in good health and CMV-seronegative. The gene calls are TRBV2 and TRBJ1-5; 7 bases fit TRBD1. Sequencing input: PBMCs. The CDR3 sequence is CASRDTGVGQPQHF. CDR3 DNA sequence: TGTGCCAGCAGAGATACAGGGGTAGGTCAGCCCCAGCATTTT.